The rows below give T cell receptor beta chains drawn from one sample of a study of T cell responses to AZD1222 COVID-19 vaccine. Here immunoSEQ multiplex PCR was the method, and the copy in TCRdb shows in-frame clones only, minus some. The table lists just under 100,000 clones, around nine tenths of them singletons, with 2.5% to 3% in the top ten. Sequences were derived from peripheral blood, sampled on day 0 of AZD1222 vaccination. These receptors originate from an adult in good health. Each CDR3 is given with its conserved first and last residue. Fields, in order: clone size, V gene, J gene, D gene, CDR3 protein, CDR3 DNA. D genes are given only for firm matches. Size is stated for part of the rows, as once, few or many counts, or as a class when the clone is expanded.

.	TRBV4-3	TRBJ2-5	.	CASSVNLRWETQYF	TGCGCCAGCAGCGTGAACTTGAGGTGGGAAACCCAGTACTTC
.	TRBV7-9	TRBJ1-4	.	CASSASGSRPEKLFF	TGTGCCAGCAGCGCTAGTGGGTCACGGCCTGAAAAACTGTTTTTT
.	TRBV13	TRBJ2-1	TRBD2	CASSLRTSGYNEQFF	TGTGCCAGCAGCCTCCGGACTAGCGGTTACAATGAGCAGTTCTTC
.	TRBV2	TRBJ2-7	TRBD2	CASSEGGVKAYEQYF	TGTGCCAGCAGTGAGGGGGGGGTCAAGGCCTACGAGCAGTACTTC
.	TRBV7-9	TRBJ1-2	TRBD1	CASRGQGFDYGYTF	TGTGCCAGCAGAGGACAGGGTTTCGACTATGGCTACACCTTC
.	TRBV2	TRBJ1-4	.	CASRADSEKLFF	TGTGCCAGTAGGGCAGACAGTGAAAAACTGTTTTTT
.	TRBV10-3	TRBJ2-1	TRBD1	CATRDRPYNEQFF	TGTGCCACCCGGGACAGGCCTTACAATGAGCAGTTCTTC
.	TRBV7-9	TRBJ1-6	.	CASSPVGGSPLHF	TGTGCCAGCAGCCCGGTAGGGGGTTCACCCCTCCACTTT
.	TRBV9	TRBJ1-1	.	CASSADWGLGKGAFF	TGTGCCAGCAGCGCCGACTGGGGCCTAGGAAAGGGAGCTTTCTTT
.	TRBV7-2	TRBJ1-2	.	CASSLGGRCTF	TGTGCCAGCAGCTTAGGCGGGAGGTGTACCTTC
.	TRBV7-2	TRBJ2-7	.	CASSPRGGGSYEQYF	TGTGCCAGCAGCCCTAGAGGGGGGGGCTCCTACGAGCAGTACTTC
.	TRBV7-9	TRBJ1-1	.	CASSLQTSNTEAFF	TGTGCCAGCAGCCTTCAGACTTCGAACACTGAAGCTTTCTTT
.	TRBV5-8	TRBJ1-6	TRBD1	CASSLGQGYRSPLHF	TGTGCCAGCAGCTTGGGACAGGGATACAGGTCACCCCTCCACTTT
.	TRBV7-9	TRBJ2-5	.	CASSPGPKRGETQYF	TGTGCCAGCAGCCCCGGACCTAAAAGGGGCGAGACCCAGTACTTC
.	TRBV5-1	TRBJ1-6	.	CASSSVPSGSSYNSPLHF	TGCGCCAGCAGCTCAGTACCTTCTGGTAGCTCCTATAATTCACCCCTCCACTTT
.	TRBV6-6	TRBJ1-6	.	CASIQVGSYNSPLHF	TGTGCCAGCATTCAGGTGGGCTCCTATAATTCACCCCTCCACTTT
.	TRBV28	TRBJ2-5	TRBD2	CASSPTSGGAEETQYF	TGTGCCAGCAGCCCTACTAGCGGGGGGGCCGAAGAGACCCAGTACTTC
few	TRBV4-1	TRBJ1-1	.	CASSRFRVNTEAFF	TGCGCCAGCAGTCGGTTCAGGGTGAACACTGAAGCTTTCTTT
.	TRBV6-5	TRBJ1-1	.	CASSYSRGKSTEAFF	TGTGCCAGCAGTTACTCGAGAGGGAAGAGCACTGAAGCTTTCTTT
.	TRBV9	TRBJ1-1	.	CASSPHATGTEAFF	TGTGCCAGCAGCCCTCACGCCACAGGGACTGAAGCTTTCTTT
.	TRBV7-9	TRBJ1-2	.	CASSLMHSYGYTF	TGTGCCAGCAGCCTTATGCACTCCTATGGCTACACCTTC
.	TRBV20-1	TRBJ1-1	.	CSAEDTEAFF	TGCAGTGCGGAGGACACTGAAGCTTTCTTT
.	TRBV6-2/TRBV6-3	TRBJ1-2	.	CASSYSASLGYTF	TGTGCCAGCAGTTACTCGGCCAGTCTGGGCTACACCTTC
.	TRBV18	TRBJ1-5	TRBD1	CASSPLAASPGQGAPGNQPQHF	TGTGCCAGCTCACCTTTGGCCGCTTCTCCGGGACAGGGGGCGCCGGGCAATCAGCCCCAGCATTTT
.	TRBV6-5	TRBJ1-2	.	CASSYTANYGYTF	TGTGCCAGCAGTTATACTGCTAACTATGGCTACACCTTC
.	TRBV12-3/TRBV12-4	TRBJ1-2	.	CASSSTDTGYTF	TGTGCCAGCAGTTCCACAGATACTGGCTACACCTTC
.	TRBV25-1	TRBJ2-7	.	CASSEASRARSYEQYF	TGTGCCAGCAGTGAAGCCAGTAGGGCGCGTTCCTACGAGCAGTACTTC
.	TRBV12-2	TRBJ2-3	.	CASRSQGAESDTQYF	TGTGCAAGTCGTTCACAGGGGGCAGAATCAGATACGCAGTATTTT
.	TRBV7-9	TRBJ1-4	.	CASSFAGEGEKLFF	TGTGCCAGCAGCTTCGCAGGGGAAGGGGAAAAACTGTTTTTT
.	TRBV3-1/TRBV3-2	TRBJ2-2	TRBD1	CASSQDTGADTGELFF	TGTGCCAGCAGCCAAGATACAGGGGCGGACACCGGGGAGCTGTTTTTT
many	TRBV6-1	TRBJ1-6	.	CASSDRDNSPLHF	TGTGCCAGCAGTGACAGGGATAATTCACCCCTCCACTTT
.	TRBV19	TRBJ2-1	.	CASSMRGLKSSYNEQFF	TGTGCCAGTAGTATGCGGGGCCTTAAGAGCTCCTACAATGAGCAGTTCTTC
.	TRBV4-3	TRBJ2-7	TRBD2	CASSPRASGAYEQYF	TGCGCCAGCAGCCCCAGAGCTAGCGGGGCCTACGAGCAGTACTTC
.	TRBV9	TRBJ1-2	TRBD1	CASSTRDSYGYTF	TGTGCCAGCAGCACAAGGGACAGTTATGGCTACACCTTC
.	TRBV3-1/TRBV3-2	TRBJ2-5	.	CASSSQETQYF	TGTGCCAGCAGCTCTCAAGAGACCCAGTACTTC
.	TRBV28	TRBJ1-2	.	CASSSRQGRSNYGYTF	TGTGCCAGCAGTTCCCGTCAGGGAAGAAGTAACTATGGCTACACCTTC
.	TRBV6-5	TRBJ1-2	TRBD1	CASSYSGRTGAGYTF	TGTGCCAGCAGTTACTCGGGAAGAACAGGGGCCGGCTACACCTTC
.	TRBV27	TRBJ2-7	.	CASSLFPGSYEQYF	TGTGCCAGCAGTTTATTCCCAGGCTCCTACGAGCAGTACTTC
.	TRBV9	TRBJ1-2	.	CASSSRSGGYTF	TGTGCCAGCAGCTCCCGGTCGGGTGGCTACACCTTC
.	TRBV2	TRBJ1-5	.	CASSKEGGHSNQPQHF	TGTGCCAGCAGTAAAGAAGGGGGGCATAGCAATCAGCCCCAGCATTTT
.	TRBV11-2	TRBJ2-3	.	CASSRDGYTQYF	TGTGCCAGCAGCAGGGACGGTTATACGCAGTATTTT
few	TRBV6-2/TRBV6-3	TRBJ2-1	.	CASSYHPGVPYNEQFF	TGTGCCAGCAGTTACCACCCGGGAGTACCTTACAATGAGCAGTTCTTC
.	TRBV27	TRBJ1-5	TRBD1	CASSLFGAGGGPQHF	TGTGCCAGCAGTTTATTCGGGGCAGGGGGCGGGCCCCAGCATTTT
.	TRBV5-1	TRBJ2-7	.	CASSWGKPNEQYF	TGCGCCAGCAGCTGGGGCAAACCGAACGAGCAGTACTTC
once	TRBV5-1	TRBJ1-2	.	CASSPAGNYGYTF	TGCGCCAGCAGTCCAGCGGGCAACTATGGCTACACCTTC
few	TRBV4-3	TRBJ1-5	.	CASSQDWSNQPQHF	TGCGCCAGCAGCCAAGACTGGAGCAATCAGCCCCAGCATTTT
.	TRBV24-1	TRBJ2-7	TRBD2	CATSVPGRSNYEQYF	TGTGCCACCAGTGTACCCGGGAGGAGCAACTACGAGCAGTACTTC
.	TRBV6-5	TRBJ1-3	.	CASKGSGNTIYF	TGTGCCAGTAAGGGATCCGGAAACACCATATATTTT
.	TRBV3-1/TRBV3-2	TRBJ1-3	.	CASSQGHLAPGNTIYF	TGTGCCAGCAGCCAAGGACATCTGGCTCCCGGAAACACCATATATTTT
.	TRBV14	TRBJ1-1	TRBD1	CASSNRVGQGSTEAFF	TGTGCCAGCAGCAACCGAGTGGGACAGGGATCCACTGAAGCTTTCTTT
.	TRBV7-9	TRBJ1-2	.	CASSLALEANYGYTF	TGTGCCAGCAGCTTAGCGCTTGAAGCTAACTATGGCTACACCTTC
.	TRBV3-1/TRBV3-2	TRBJ1-1	.	CASRRTQLNTEAFF	TGTGCCAGCAGACGAACGCAATTGAACACTGAAGCTTTCTTT
.	TRBV18	TRBJ1-3	TRBD1	CASSPSRGAQIGNTIYF	TGTGCCAGCTCACCTAGCAGGGGGGCGCAAATTGGAAACACCATATATTTT
.	TRBV7-2	TRBJ1-1	.	CASSSQGRNTEAFF	TGTGCCAGCAGCTCCCAGGGGAGGAACACTGAAGCTTTCTTT